This T cell receptor beta chain was profiled in a study of blood T cell repertoires in COVID-19. At the level of the study: T cells, B-cell-depleted T cells, or PBMCs supplied cDNA or gDNA.

Self-reported history from a screening survey and questionnaire set each donor's cohort. How the authors handled the data: The authors estimated nucleated cell counts from reference gene primer amplification. Sequencing was performed with immunoSEQ multiplex PCR; in TCRdb, only in-frame clones are kept and a portion is missing. That table gives V, J and clone size, and the DNA gave D and trimming. The sample comprises about 440,000 clones, nearly 90% of which are singletons, and over 1.5% rests with the top ten. V was clipped by 4 bases and J by 4 bases, with 15 bases between them. The CDR3 extends over 15 amino acids. The germline CDR1 and CDR2 sequences are MNHEY and SMNVEV (reference sequence).

The TCR originated in a woman between 18 and 30 years old with acute COVID-19. The chain links TRBV27 to TRBJ2-3; weak D call: TRBD2 (5 bases). The specimen sequenced was PBMCs or T cells enriched from blood (not recorded which). CDR3 bases: TGTGCCAGCAGTTCAGTCGGGAAGAAAGCAGATACGCAGTATTTT. Its protein is CASSSVGKKADTQYF.